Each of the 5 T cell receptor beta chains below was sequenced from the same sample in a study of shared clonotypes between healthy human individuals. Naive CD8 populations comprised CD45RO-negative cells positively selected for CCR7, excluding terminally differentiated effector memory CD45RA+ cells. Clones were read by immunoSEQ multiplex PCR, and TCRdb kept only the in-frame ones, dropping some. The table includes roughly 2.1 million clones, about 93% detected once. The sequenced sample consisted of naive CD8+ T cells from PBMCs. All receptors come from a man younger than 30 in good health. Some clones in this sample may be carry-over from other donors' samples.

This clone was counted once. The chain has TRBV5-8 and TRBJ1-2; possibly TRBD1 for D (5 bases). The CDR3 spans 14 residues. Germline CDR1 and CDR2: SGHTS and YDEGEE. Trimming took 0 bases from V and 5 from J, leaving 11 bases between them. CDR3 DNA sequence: TGTGCCAGCAGCTTGGGACAGCCTCTATATGGCTACACCTTC. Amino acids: CASSLGQPLYGYTF.

As DNA, the CDR3 is TGTGCCAGCAGCCCCAGCGGGACCCTCTACAATGAGCAGTTCTTC. It codes for CASSPSGTLYNEQFF. The gene calls are TRBV7-3 and TRBJ2-1; 7 bases are shared with TRBD2. Looked up from germline, CDR1 is SGHTA and CDR2 is FQGTGA. With 5 bases clipped from V and 3 bases from J, the junction kept 7 bases outside the gene matches. The CDR3 sequence is 15 residues long.

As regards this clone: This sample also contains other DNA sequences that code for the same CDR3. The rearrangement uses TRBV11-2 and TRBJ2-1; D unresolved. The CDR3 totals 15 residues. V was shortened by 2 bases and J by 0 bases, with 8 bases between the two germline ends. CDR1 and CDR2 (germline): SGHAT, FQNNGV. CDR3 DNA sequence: TGTGCCAGCAGCTTAACACAGAGCTCCTACAATGAGCAGTTCTTC. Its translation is CASSLTQSSYNEQFF.

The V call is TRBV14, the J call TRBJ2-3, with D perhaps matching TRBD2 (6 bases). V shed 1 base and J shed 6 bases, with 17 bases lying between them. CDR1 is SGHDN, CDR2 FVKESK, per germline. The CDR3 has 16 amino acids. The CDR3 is CASSQAFSGSGDTQYF. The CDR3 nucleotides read TGTGCCAGCAGCCAAGCGTTCTCCGGGAGCGGCGATACGCAGTATTTT. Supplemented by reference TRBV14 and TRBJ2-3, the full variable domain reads EAGVTQFPSHSVIEKGQTVTLRCDPISGHDNLYWYRRVMGKEIKFLLHFVKESKQDESGMPNNRFLAERTGGTYSTLKVQPAELEDSGVYFCASSQAFSGSGDTQYFGPGTRLTVL.

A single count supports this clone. CDR3 coding DNA: TGTGCCAGCAAGAGATCTGGGGGCAATCAGCCCCAGCATTTT. It codes for CASKRSGGNQPQHF. The J gene is TRBJ1-5, the V gene TRBV6-1; D uncertain. CDR3 length equals 14 residues. V was shortened by 7 bases and J by 2 bases, with 12 bases between the two germline ends. Germline V gene lookup returns CDR1 MNHNS and CDR2 SASEGT.